The source of this T cell receptor beta chain is a study of chronic HIV infection and antiretroviral therapy (dated by TCRdb to about 2015). The V and J ends are trimmed by 5 bases and 0 bases, leaving 11 bases between them. From cysteine to phenylalanine, the CDR3 is 15 amino acids long. The read is trimmed to its CDR3 DNA, 45 bases read in frame from base 1. Per the germline V gene, MNHEY is the CDR1 and SVGAGI is the CDR2. Library construction relied on 5' RACE. TCRdb names Illumina MiSeq as the instrument used. TCRdb reran the public reads through fastp at Q25 and MiXCR, keeping productive beta chains. Every CDR3 protein is listed once, alongside the most common genes and DNA of its rows. Within this sample are roughly 48,000 distinct CDR3 sequences, with approximately 20% of them counted one time only. Roughly 3% of the sample comes from the top ten. In the case of this clonotype: The specificity of this receptor is unknown. No clone much larger than this one lies a single base away; base qualities are absent.

The receptor comes from an adult who had HIV and had not received antiretroviral therapy, or was an uninfected healthy control (not recorded which). This sequence uses TRBV6-5 and TRBJ1-5; TRBD1 might be the D gene, on 5 matching bases. The sample was peripheral blood. The nucleotides are TGTGCCAGCAGTAGCATTGGGGCTAGCAATCAGCCCCAGCATTTT. Its product reads: CASSSIGASNQPQHF.